What follows describes a single T cell receptor beta chain. Trimming removed 6 bases from V and 2 bases from J, with 11 bases in between. The germline V gene has CDR1 MDHEN and CDR2 SYDVKM. The CDR3 runs to 14 residues. Recruits, aged about 18 to 89 years, lived in around 24 US areas. Self-reported history from a screening survey and questionnaire set each donor's cohort. Source study methods: The assay estimated nucleated cells by amplifying reference gene primers. Sequenced by immunoSEQ multiplex PCR; TCRdb stores in-frame clones only, minus some. Clone size and the V and J calls come from that table; the DNA yielded D and trimming. The sample lists 120,000 or so clones, less than 90% seen once, with nearly 4% in the top ten. This record comes from a study of blood T cell repertoires in COVID-19. On the study more broadly: Nucleic acid was either cDNA or gDNA, and it came from T cells, B-cell-depleted T cells, or PBMCs.

J is TRBJ1-5 and V is TRBV28, with D possibly being TRBD1 (5 bases). The sample consisted of PBMCs or T cells enriched from blood (not recorded which). This clonotype originated in a woman aged 25 to 39 who had recovered from COVID-19. The CDR3 is CASRGRRGNQPQHF. CDR3 DNA: TGTGCCAGCAGGGGGCGTAGAGGCAATCAGCCCCAGCATTTT.